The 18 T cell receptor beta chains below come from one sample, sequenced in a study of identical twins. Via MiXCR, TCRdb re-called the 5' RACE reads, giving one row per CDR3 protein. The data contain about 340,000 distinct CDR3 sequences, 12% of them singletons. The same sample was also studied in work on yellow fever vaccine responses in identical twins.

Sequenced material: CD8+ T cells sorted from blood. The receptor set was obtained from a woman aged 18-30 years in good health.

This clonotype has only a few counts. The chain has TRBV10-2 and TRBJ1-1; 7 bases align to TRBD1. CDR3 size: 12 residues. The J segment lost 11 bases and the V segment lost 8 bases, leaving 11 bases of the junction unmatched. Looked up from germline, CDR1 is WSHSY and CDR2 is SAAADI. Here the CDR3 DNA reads TGCGCCAGCGGGCCGCGACAGGGTCAGGCTTTCTTT. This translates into CASGPRQGQAFF.

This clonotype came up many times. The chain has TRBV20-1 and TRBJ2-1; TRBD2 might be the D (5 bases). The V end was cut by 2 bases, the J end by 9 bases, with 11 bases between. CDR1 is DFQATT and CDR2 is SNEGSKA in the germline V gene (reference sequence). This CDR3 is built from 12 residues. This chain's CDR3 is CSARWSGIEQFF. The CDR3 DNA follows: TGCAGTGCTAGATGGTCGGGGATTGAGCAGTTCTTC.

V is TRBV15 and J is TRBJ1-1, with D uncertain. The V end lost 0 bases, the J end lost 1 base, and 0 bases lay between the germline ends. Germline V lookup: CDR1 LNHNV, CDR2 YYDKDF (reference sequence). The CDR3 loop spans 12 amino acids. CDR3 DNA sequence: TGTGCCACCAGCAGAGAGAACACTGAAGCTTTCTTT. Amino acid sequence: CATSRENTEAFF. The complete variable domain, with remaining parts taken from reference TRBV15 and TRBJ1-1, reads DAMVIQNPRYQVTQFGKPVTLSCSQTLNHNVMYWYQQKSSQAPKLLFHYYDKDFNNEADTPDNFQSRRPNTSFCFLDIRSPGLGDTAMYLCATSRENTEAFFGQGTRLTVV.

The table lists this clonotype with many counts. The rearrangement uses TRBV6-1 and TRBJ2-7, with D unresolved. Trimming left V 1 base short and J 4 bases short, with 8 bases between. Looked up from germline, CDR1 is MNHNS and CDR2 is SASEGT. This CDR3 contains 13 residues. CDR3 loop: CASSEGTTYEQYF. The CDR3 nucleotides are TGTGCCAGCAGTGAAGGGACGACGTACGAGCAGTACTTC.

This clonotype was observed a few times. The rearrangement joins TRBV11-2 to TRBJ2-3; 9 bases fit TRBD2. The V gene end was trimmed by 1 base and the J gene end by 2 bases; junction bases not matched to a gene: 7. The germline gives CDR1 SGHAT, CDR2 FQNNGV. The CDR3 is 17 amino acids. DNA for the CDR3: TGTGCCAGCAGCTTAGTCCCTAGCGGGAAGACCACAGATACGCAGTATTTT. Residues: CASSLVPSGKTTDTQYF.

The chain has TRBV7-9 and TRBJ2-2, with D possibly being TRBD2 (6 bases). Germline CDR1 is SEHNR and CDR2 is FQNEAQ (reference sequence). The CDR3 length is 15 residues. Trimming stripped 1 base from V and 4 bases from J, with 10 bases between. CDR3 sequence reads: CASSLGRGGTGELFF. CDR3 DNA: TGTGCCAGCAGCTTAGGACGGGGAGGCACCGGGGAGCTGTTTTTT.

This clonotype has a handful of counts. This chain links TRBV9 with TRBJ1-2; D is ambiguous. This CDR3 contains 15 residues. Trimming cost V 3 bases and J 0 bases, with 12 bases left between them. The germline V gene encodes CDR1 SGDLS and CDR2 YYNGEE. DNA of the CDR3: TGTGCCAGCAGCGCTGAGGCAGGAGCTAACTATGGCTACACCTTC. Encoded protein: CASSAEAGANYGYTF.

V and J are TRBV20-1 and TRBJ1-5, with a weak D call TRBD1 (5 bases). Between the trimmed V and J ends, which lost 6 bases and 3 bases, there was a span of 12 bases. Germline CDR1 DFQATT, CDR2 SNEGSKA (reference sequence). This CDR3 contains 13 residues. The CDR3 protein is CSARDGDNQPQHF. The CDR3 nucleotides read TGCAGTGCCCGGGACGGTGACAATCAGCCCCAGCATTTT.

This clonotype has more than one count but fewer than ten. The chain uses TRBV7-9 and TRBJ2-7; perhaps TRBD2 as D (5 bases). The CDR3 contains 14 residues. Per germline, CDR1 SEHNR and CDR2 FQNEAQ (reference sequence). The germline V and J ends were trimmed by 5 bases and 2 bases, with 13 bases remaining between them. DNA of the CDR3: TGTGCCAGCAGCCCTCCAGAGGGAGCCTACGAGCAGTACGTC. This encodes CASSPPEGAYEQYV.

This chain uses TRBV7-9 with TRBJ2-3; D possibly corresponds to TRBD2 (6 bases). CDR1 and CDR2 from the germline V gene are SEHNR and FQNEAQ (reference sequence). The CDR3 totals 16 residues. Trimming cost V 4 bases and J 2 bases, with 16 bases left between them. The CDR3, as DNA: TGTGCCAGCAGCTCCCCCCGCAGCGGGTTCACAGATACGCAGTATTTT. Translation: CASSSPRSGFTDTQYF.

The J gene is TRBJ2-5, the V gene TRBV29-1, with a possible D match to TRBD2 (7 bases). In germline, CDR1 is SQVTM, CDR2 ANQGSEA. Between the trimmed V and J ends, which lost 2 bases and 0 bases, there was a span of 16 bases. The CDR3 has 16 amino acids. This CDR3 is CSVETLAGAYQETQYF. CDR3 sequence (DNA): TGCAGCGTTGAAACCCTCGCGGGGGCATACCAAGAGACCCAGTACTTC.

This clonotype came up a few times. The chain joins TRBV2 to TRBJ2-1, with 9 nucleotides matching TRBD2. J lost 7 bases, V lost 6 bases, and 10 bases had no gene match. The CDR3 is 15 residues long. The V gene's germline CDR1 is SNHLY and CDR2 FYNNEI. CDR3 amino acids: CASSPAGGPGNEQFF. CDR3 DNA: TGTGCCAGCAGCCCCGCGGGGGGGCCGGGAAATGAGCAGTTCTTC.

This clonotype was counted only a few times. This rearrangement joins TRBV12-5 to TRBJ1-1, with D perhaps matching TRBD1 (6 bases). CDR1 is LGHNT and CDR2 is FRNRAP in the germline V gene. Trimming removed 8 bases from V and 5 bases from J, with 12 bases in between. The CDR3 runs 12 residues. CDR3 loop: CASTLDRTEAFF. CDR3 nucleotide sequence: TGTGCTAGTACGTTGGACAGAACTGAAGCTTTCTTT. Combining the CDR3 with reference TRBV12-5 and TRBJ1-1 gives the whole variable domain DARVTQTPRHKVTEMGQEVTMRCQPILGHNTVFWYRQTMMQGLELLAYFRNRAPLDDSGMPKDRFSAEMPDATLATLKIQPSEPRDSAVYFCASTLDRTEAFFGQGTRLTVV.

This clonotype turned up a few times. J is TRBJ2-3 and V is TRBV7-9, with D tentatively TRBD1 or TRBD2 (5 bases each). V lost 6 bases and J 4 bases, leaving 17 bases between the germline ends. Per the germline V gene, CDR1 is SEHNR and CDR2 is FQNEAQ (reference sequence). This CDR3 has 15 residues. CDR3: CASSSGTRRPDTQYF. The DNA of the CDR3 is TGTGCCAGCAGTTCCGGGACCAGACGCCCAGATACGCAGTATTTT.

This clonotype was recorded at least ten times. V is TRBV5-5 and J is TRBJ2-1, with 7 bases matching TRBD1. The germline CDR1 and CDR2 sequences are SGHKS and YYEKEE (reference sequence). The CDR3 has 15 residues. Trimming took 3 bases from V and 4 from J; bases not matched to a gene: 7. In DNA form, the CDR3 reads TGTGCCAGCAGCTGGTCCGGGACAGCTTACAATGAGCAGTTCTTC. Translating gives CASSWSGTAYNEQFF. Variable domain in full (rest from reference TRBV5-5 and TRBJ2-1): DAGVTQSPTHLIKTRGQQVTLRCSPISGHKSVSWYQQVLGQGPQFIFQYYEKEERGRGNFPDRFSARQFPNYSSELNVNALLLGDSALYLCASSWSGTAYNEQFFGPGTRLTVL.

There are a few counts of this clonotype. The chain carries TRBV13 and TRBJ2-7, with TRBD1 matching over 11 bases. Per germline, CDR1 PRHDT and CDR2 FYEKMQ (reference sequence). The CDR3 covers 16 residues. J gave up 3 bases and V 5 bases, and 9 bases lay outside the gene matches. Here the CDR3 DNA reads TGTGCCAGCAGCACCGCCGGACAGGGGGCCGTCTACGAGCAGTACTTC. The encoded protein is CASSTAGQGAVYEQYF.

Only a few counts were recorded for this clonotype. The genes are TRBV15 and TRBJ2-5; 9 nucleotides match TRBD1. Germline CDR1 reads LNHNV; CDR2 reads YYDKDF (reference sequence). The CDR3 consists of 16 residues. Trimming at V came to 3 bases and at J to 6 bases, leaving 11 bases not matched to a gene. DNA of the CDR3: TGTGCCACCAGCAGCACGACGGGACAGGGATTCCAGACCCAGTACTTC. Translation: CATSSTTGQGFQTQYF.

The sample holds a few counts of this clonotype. CDR3 protein: CASSHGVISYNEQFF. DNA of the CDR3: TGTGCCAGCAGCCACGGGGTAATCTCCTACAATGAGCAGTTCTTC. The chain recombines TRBV27 with TRBJ2-1, with a weak D call TRBD2 (5 bases). The CDR3 has 15 residues. Germline lookup yields CDR1 MNHEY and CDR2 SMNVEV (reference sequence). V lost 6 bases, J lost 0 bases, and 12 bases lay in between.